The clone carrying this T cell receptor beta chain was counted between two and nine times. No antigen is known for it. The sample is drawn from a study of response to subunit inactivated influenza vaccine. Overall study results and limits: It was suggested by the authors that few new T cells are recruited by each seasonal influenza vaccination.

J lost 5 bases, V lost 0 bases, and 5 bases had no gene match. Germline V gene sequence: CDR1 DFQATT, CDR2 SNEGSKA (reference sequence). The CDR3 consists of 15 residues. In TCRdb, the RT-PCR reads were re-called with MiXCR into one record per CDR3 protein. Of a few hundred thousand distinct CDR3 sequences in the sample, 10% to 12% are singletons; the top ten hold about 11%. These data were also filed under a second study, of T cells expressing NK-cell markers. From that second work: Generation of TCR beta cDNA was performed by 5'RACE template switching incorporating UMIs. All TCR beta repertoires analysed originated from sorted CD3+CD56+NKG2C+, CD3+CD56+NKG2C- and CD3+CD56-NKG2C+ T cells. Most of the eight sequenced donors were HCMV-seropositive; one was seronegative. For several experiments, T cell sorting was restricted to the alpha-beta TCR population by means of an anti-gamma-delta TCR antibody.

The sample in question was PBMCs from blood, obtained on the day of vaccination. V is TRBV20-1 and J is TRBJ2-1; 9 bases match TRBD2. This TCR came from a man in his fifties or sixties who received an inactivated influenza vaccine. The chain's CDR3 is CSARDPAGGNNEQFF. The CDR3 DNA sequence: TGCAGTGCTAGAGATCCGGCGGGGGGGAACAATGAGCAGTTCTTC.